These 19 T cell receptor beta chains came from one sample sequenced in a study of T cell responses to AZD1222 COVID-19 vaccine. Measured with immunoSEQ multiplex PCR; TCRdb has only the in-frame clones, and not every one. Among 130,000 to 150,000 clones listed, roughly 91% were seen once. Sequenced here: peripheral blood, sampled on day 0 of AZD1222 vaccination. The origin of the receptors is an adult in good health.

This chain uses TRBV4-1 with TRBJ2-1; the match to TRBD2 covers 14 bases. Germline CDR1 reads MGHRA; CDR2 reads YSYEKL. J was trimmed by 6 bases and V by 1 base; bases with no gene match: 2. The CDR3 contains 16 residues. Written as DNA, the CDR3 is TGCGCCAGCAGCCAAGTGACTAGCGGGGGGGCCAATGAGCAGTTCTTC. Encoded protein: CASSQVTSGGANEQFF.

The V gene is TRBV11-1, the J gene TRBJ1-1; 11 bases fit TRBD1. Germline V gene data show CDR1 as SGHAT and CDR2 as FQDESV (reference sequence). The CDR3 is made up of 15 amino acids. J gave up 8 bases and V 1 base, and 6 bases lay outside the gene matches. The CDR3 nucleotides are TGTGCCAGCAGCTTAGATCGGGACAGGGGGTCCGAAGCTTTCTTT. This gives the protein CASSLDRDRGSEAFF.

The rearrangement uses TRBV27 and TRBJ1-6, with 10 bases matching TRBD1. The CDR3 is 14 residues long. The germline V gene encodes CDR1 MNHEY and CDR2 SMNVEV (reference sequence). The junction had 6 bases not matched to a gene; V was cut back by 6 bases and J by 10 bases. CDR3 in DNA: TGTGCCAGCAGAACCGGGACAGGGGAGTCACCCCTCCACTTT. It is translated as CASRTGTGESPLHF.

This clone was observed a handful of times. V gene TRBV29-1 combines with J gene TRBJ1-2; no firm D call. The CDR3 extends over 13 amino acids. V gave up 3 bases and J gave up 0 bases, with 8 bases separating them. The germline gives CDR1 SQVTM, CDR2 ANQGSEA. The CDR3 DNA reads as TGCAGCGTTGAGAACCTCTCTAACTATGGCTACACCTTC. Translation: CSVENLSNYGYTF.

A word on this clone: Other DNA sequences in this specimen translate into the identical CDR3. J is TRBJ2-3 and V is TRBV5-1; 8 positions agree with TRBD2. V was clipped by 4 bases and J by 1 base; unmatched bases: 5. Germline V gene sequence: CDR1 SGHRS, CDR2 YFSETQ. The CDR3 runs to 15 residues. The CDR3 bases are TGCGCCAGCAGCCCCAGCGGGGGAGGCACAGATACGCAGTATTTT. It yields the protein CASSPSGGGTDTQYF.

This clone was picked up one time. This chain joins TRBV5-6 and TRBJ1-1; no clear D gene. Trimming took off 3 bases at V and 1 base at J, with 19 bases between the two ends. Per germline, CDR1 SGHDT and CDR2 YYEEEE. This CDR3 has 17 residues. The CDR3 DNA is TGTGCCAGCAGCTGGGGTAGGGAACTAGCTCCGAACACTGAAGCTTTCTTT. This translates into CASSWGRELAPNTEAFF.

This chain uses TRBV12-5 with TRBJ2-3, with 9 bases that match TRBD1. Germline V gene sequence: CDR1 LGHNT, CDR2 FRNRAP. After removal of 7 bases from V and 5 bases from J, the junction contained 10 bases not matched to a gene. The CDR3 loop spans 15 amino acids. CDR3 sequence: CASARGDRVQDTQYF. CDR3 DNA: TGTGCTAGTGCCCGGGGGGACAGGGTTCAAGATACGCAGTATTTT.

The J gene is TRBJ2-6, the V gene TRBV2; no firm D call. The CDR3 is 17 residues long. V lost 3 bases, J lost 1 base, and 13 bases lay in between. The germline gives CDR1 SNHLY, CDR2 FYNNEI. Here the CDR3 DNA reads TGTGCCAGCAGTGATACAGCCATCGGGTCTGGGGCCAACGTCCTGACTTTC. Protein: CASSDTAIGSGANVLTF.

Comments on this clone: Distinct nucleotide sequences in the sample also encode this CDR3. The V gene is TRBV3-1 (or the pseudogene TRBV3-2), the J gene TRBJ2-3; D gene ambiguous. The V end lost 1 base, the J end lost 2 bases, and 4 bases lay between the germline ends. Germline CDR1 reads LGHDT; CDR2 reads YNNKEL (reference sequence). This CDR3 region has 13 residues. This CDR3 is CASSQGNTDTQYF. CDR3 sequence (DNA): TGTGCCAGCAGCCAAGGTAACACAGATACGCAGTATTTT.

This clone was seen once. V and J are TRBV5-4 and TRBJ1-2; TRBD1 agrees at 8 bases. This CDR3 contains 16 residues. V lost 0 bases, J lost 4 bases, and 8 bases stayed unmatched. The germline V gene has CDR1 SGHNT and CDR2 YYREEE (reference sequence). CDR3 sequence reads: CASSLDRGISGYGYTF. The DNA of the CDR3 is TGTGCCAGCAGCTTGGACAGGGGGATCTCTGGCTATGGCTACACCTTC. Full variable domain (missing parts from reference TRBV5-4 and TRBJ1-2): ETGVTQSPTHLIKTRGQQVTLRCSSQSGHNTVSWYQQALGQGPQFIFQYYREEENGRGNFPPRFSGLQFPNYSSELNVNALELDDSALYLCASSLDRGISGYGYTFGSGTRLTVV.

V and J are TRBV6-5 and TRBJ2-2; no clear D. Per germline, CDR1 MNHEY and CDR2 SVGAGI. Trimming took off 7 bases at V and 8 bases at J, with 11 bases between the two ends. This CDR3 spans 12 amino acids. CDR3 in amino acids: CASTGDSGELFF. DNA of the CDR3: TGTGCCAGCACTGGAGACTCTGGGGAGCTGTTTTTT.

The chain links TRBV29-1 to TRBJ1-2, with 7 bases identical to TRBD1. The CDR3 contains 13 residues. Germline CDR1 reads SQVTM; CDR2 reads ANQGSEA. Losses at the gene ends were 4 bases for V and 10 bases for J; bases not matched to a gene: 12. The CDR3 nucleotides are TGCAGCGTTGGGGACAGCACCCCGGTTGCCTACACCTTC. Encoded protein: CSVGDSTPVAYTF.

This clone was counted a single time. This same CDR3 is encoded by further DNA sequences in the sample. The V gene is TRBV27, the J gene TRBJ2-1; a weak D match, TRBD1 (6 bases). The CDR3 covers 13 residues. The germline V gene encodes CDR1 MNHEY and CDR2 SMNVEV (reference sequence). With 3 bases removed from V and 3 bases from J, the gap between germline ends came to 6 bases. The CDR3 nucleotides read TGTGCCAGCAGTTTGGACAGCTACAATGAGCAGTTCTTC. This translates into CASSLDSYNEQFF.

The rearrangement links TRBV30 to TRBJ2-3; 11 bases agree with TRBD2. After removal of 0 bases from V and 4 bases from J, the junction contained 9 bases not matched to a gene. This CDR3 has 17 amino acids. The germline V gene has CDR1 GTSNPN and CDR2 SVGIG (reference sequence). Here the CDR3 DNA reads TGTGCCTGGAGTGTGCATCGGACTAGCGGGCGCGCAGATACGCAGTATTTT. It yields the protein CAWSVHRTSGRADTQYF.

This chain connects TRBV4-1 to TRBJ1-5, with a tentative D call TRBD1 (6 bases). There are 17 residues in the CDR3. V lost 3 bases and J 5 bases, leaving 20 bases between the germline ends. Looked up from germline, CDR1 is MGHRA and CDR2 is YSYEKL. DNA for the CDR3: TGCGCCAGCAGCCACCCCGCGAGGGGGGTATCTGATCAGCCCCAGCATTTT. This translates into CASSHPARGVSDQPQHF.

This clone was found many times. This chain links TRBV19 with TRBJ1-5; D is ambiguous. This CDR3 has 15 residues. V was clipped by 5 bases and J by 5 bases, with 16 bases between them. CDR1 LNHDA and CDR2 SQIVND come from the germline V gene (reference sequence). The CDR3 DNA reads TGTGCCAGTAGTGTCAGGACGGCGGTCTATCAGCCCCAGCATTTT. It translates to CASSVRTAVYQPQHF.

A remark on this clone: Distinct nucleotide sequences in the sample also encode this CDR3. CDR3 nucleotide sequence: TGTGCCAGCTCACCGCCGGGCAGCAACACTGAAGCTTTCTTT. Protein product: CASSPPGSNTEAFF. The chain couples TRBV18 to TRBJ1-1, with no clear D. The germline gives CDR1 KGHSH, CDR2 LQKENI. This CDR3 has 14 residues. Trimming took 3 bases from V and 2 from J, leaving 10 bases between them.

The chain employs TRBV5-1 and TRBJ1-6; possibly TRBD1 for D (5 bases). Trimming stripped 0 bases from V and 9 bases from J, with 13 bases between. The germline CDR1 and CDR2 sequences are SGHRS and YFSETQ. The CDR3 is 15 residues long. This chain's CDR3 is CASSLVSGAGSPLHF. CDR3 nucleotide sequence: TGCGCCAGCAGCTTGGTCAGTGGGGCAGGTTCACCCCTCCACTTT.

The rearrangement uses TRBV3-1 (or the pseudogene TRBV3-2) and TRBJ2-7, with D unresolved. Germline V lookup: CDR1 LGHDT, CDR2 YNNKEL (reference sequence). The CDR3 extends over 15 amino acids. V lost 6 bases, J lost 1 base, and 16 bases lay in between. CDR3 DNA sequence: TGTGCCAGCAGTTTCGGACCCAGTCAATCCTACGAGCAGTACTTC. Encoded protein: CASSFGPSQSYEQYF.